These 13 T cell receptor beta chains were sequenced from one sample in a study of cytomegalovirus exposure and HLA in healthy donors. With 60 Vbeta and 13 Jbeta primers, the PCR was carried out. Method: immunoSEQ multiplex PCR; TCRdb's copy keeps in-frame clones and lacks some. The sample comprises about 130,000 clones, about 68% of which are singletons, and approximately 1.6% rests with the top ten. Sample: PBMCs. These receptors were obtained from a human donor in good health.

J is TRBJ2-7 and V is TRBV2; tentatively, D is TRBD1 (5 bases). The germline V and J ends were trimmed by 6 bases and 5 bases, with 14 bases remaining between them. Per the germline V gene, CDR1 is SNHLY and CDR2 is FYNNEI. The CDR3 sequence is 13 residues long. CDR3 region: CASRDQGRHEQYF. The DNA of the CDR3 is TGTGCCAGCAGGGATCAGGGTAGGCACGAGCAGTACTTC.

This clone was counted a few times. The gene calls are TRBV9 and TRBJ2-7, with 8 bases matching TRBD1. There are 17 residues in the CDR3. Trimming cost V 2 bases and J 7 bases; bases outside gene matches: 17. Per germline, CDR1 SGDLS and CDR2 YYNGEE. The CDR3 loop is CASSVYAGTGVGMEQYF. The DNA for the CDR3 is TGTGCCAGCAGCGTCTACGCCGGGACAGGAGTAGGTATGGAGCAGTACTTC.

This clone was seen once. J is TRBJ1-3 and V is TRBV28, with 7 bases identical to TRBD1. This CDR3 region has 14 residues. Germline CDR1 and CDR2: MDHEN and SYDVKM. V shed 6 bases and J 1 base; nucleotides not matched to a gene: 3. CDR3 sequence: CASRTGSSGNTIYF. In DNA, the CDR3 is TGTGCCAGCAGGACAGGGTCTTCTGGAAACACCATATATTTT.

The CDR3 region is CASSPRGGNEKLFF. Written as DNA, the CDR3 is TGCGCCAGCAGCCCCCGCGGGGGGAATGAAAAACTGTTTTTT. This chain links TRBV5-1 with TRBJ1-4, with D perhaps matching TRBD1 (5 bases). Trimming left V 4 bases short and J 5 bases short, with 12 bases between. From germline, CDR1 is SGHRS and CDR2 YFSETQ. CDR3 length: 14 amino acids.

The chain has TRBV28 and TRBJ1-4, with TRBD1 as a possible D gene (6 bases). The V end was cut by 7 bases, the J end by 8 bases, with 20 bases between. Germline CDR1 reads MDHEN; CDR2 reads SYDVKM. The CDR3 is 15 amino acids. CDR3 DNA: TGTGCCAGCACCCCTGCGGCGGGGGGGCAAGAAAAACTGTTTTTT. Translating gives CASTPAAGGQEKLFF.

The chain employs TRBV27 and TRBJ2-1; 9 nucleotides agree with TRBD2. V gave up 6 bases and J gave up 0 bases; unmatched junction bases: 6. Germline-derived CDR1 and CDR2 are MNHEY and SMNVEV (reference sequence). This CDR3 comprises 16 residues. The CDR3 here is CASSLLSGSSYNEQFF. The DNA of the CDR3 is TGTGCCAGCAGCCTACTTAGCGGGAGCTCCTACAATGAGCAGTTCTTC.

This clone was detected once. V gene TRBV9 combines with J gene TRBJ2-7; TRBD1 aligns across 9 bases. Germline-derived CDR1 and CDR2 are SGDLS and YYNGEE. The CDR3 length is 16 residues. Germline trimming cut 3 bases from V and 3 bases from J; bases unmatched to any gene: 10. The CDR3 loop reads CASSGPGQGFDYEQYF. For the CDR3, the DNA is TGTGCCAGCAGCGGACCGGGACAGGGATTTGACTACGAGCAGTACTTC. The entire variable domain, with the rest obtained from reference TRBV9 and TRBJ2-7, is as follows: DSGVTQTPKHLITATGQRVTLRCSPRSGDLSVYWYQQSLDQGLQFLIQYYNGEERAKGNILERFSAQQFPDLHSELNLSSLELGDSALYFCASSGPGQGFDYEQYFGPGTRLTVT.

The chain uses TRBV2 and TRBJ2-7; 9 nucleotides align to TRBD2. The CDR3 sequence is 16 residues long. Germline V gene sequence: CDR1 SNHLY, CDR2 FYNNEI. V gave up 3 bases and J gave up 3 bases; unmatched junction bases: 9. The CDR3 sequence: CASSEDPLAGYYEQYF. The CDR3 bases are TGTGCCAGCAGTGAGGACCCCCTAGCGGGGTACTACGAGCAGTACTTC.

The chain couples TRBV2 to TRBJ2-3; D remains ambiguous. The CDR3 has 11 residues. Germline loops: CDR1 SNHLY, CDR2 FYNNEI. V was shortened by 4 bases and J by 4 bases, with 3 bases between the two germline ends. In DNA form, the CDR3 reads TGTGCCAGCAGTGCGGCAGATACGCAGTATTTT. Translating it yields CASSAADTQYF.

The chain uses TRBV12-5 and TRBJ2-1, with D perhaps TRBD1 (5 bases). The CDR3 is 15 residues long. In germline, CDR1 is LGHNT, CDR2 FRNRAP. The germline V and J ends were trimmed by 2 bases and 0 bases, with 8 bases remaining between them. The CDR3 protein is CASGLRGGSYNEQFF. The CDR3 nucleotides are TGTGCTAGTGGTTTGAGGGGCGGCTCCTACAATGAGCAGTTCTTC.

This clone came up a few times. This chain joins TRBV19 and TRBJ2-1, with 8 bases identical to TRBD2. V lost 5 bases, J lost 6 bases, and 3 bases stayed unmatched. Germline loops: CDR1 LNHDA, CDR2 SQIVND (reference sequence). The length of the CDR3 is 13 residues. CDR3: CASSGLASNEQFF. Written as DNA, the CDR3 is TGTGCCAGTAGTGGACTAGCCTCCAATGAGCAGTTCTTC.

The V and J genes are TRBV5-5 and TRBJ1-5, with unresolved D. Trimming cost V 7 bases and J 7 bases, with 15 bases left between them. The germline gives CDR1 SGHKS, CDR2 YYEKEE (reference sequence). There are 13 residues in the CDR3. The CDR3, as DNA: TGTGCCAGCCAAACAGCTCCGGGGCAGCCCCAGCATTTT. Translated: CASQTAPGQPQHF.

This chain uses TRBV5-6 with TRBJ2-1; 14 nucleotides match TRBD2. V was clipped by 4 bases and J by 7 bases; unmatched bases: 7. The length of the CDR3 is 16 residues. Germline loops: CDR1 SGHDT, CDR2 YYEEEE. The CDR3, as DNA: TGTGCCAGCAGCGTGTCCGGGACTAGCGGGAGAAATGAGCAGTTCTTC. Amino acids: CASSVSGTSGRNEQFF.